This T cell receptor (beta chain) was recovered during a study of T cell responses to AZD1222 COVID-19 vaccine. For this clone: Antigen: not known.

Study conclusions and caveats: Close to half of all spike-specific TCRs reportedly target regions of the variants that are unmutated.

Per the germline V gene, CDR1 is SGHVS and CDR2 is FNYEAQ. This CDR3 contains 15 residues. Trimming left V 10 bases short and J 6 bases short, with 21 bases between. The repertoire was sequenced with immunoSEQ multiplex PCR; TCRdb's copy has only in-frame clones and lacks some. The sample lists nearly 100,000 clones; 70% to 90% were seen once. The sequence derives from an adult in good health. The material was peripheral blood, obtained on day 0 of AZD1222 vaccination. The chain combines TRBV7-6 with TRBJ2-2; D perhaps matches TRBD1 (5 bases). The CDR3 region has the DNA TGTGCCACAAAACCCGGAGACAGTCTTGCCGGGGAGCTGTTTTTT. Residues: CATKPGDSLAGELFF.